These 32 T cell receptor beta chains came from one sample sequenced in a study of OX40 agonist ivuxolimab in advanced cancers. Only in-frame clones appear in the TCRdb table, and some are missing; sequencing was by immunoSEQ multiplex PCR. Of 48,000 or so clones detected, approximately 84% appear once; the ten largest clones hold roughly 9.9%. Sequencing used CD4+ or CD8+ T cells sorted from blood, obtained in a trial of the OX40 agonist ivuxolimab. The source of these receptors is an adult with an advanced solid tumor such as melanoma, head and neck, liver or kidney cancer.

V and J are TRBV28 and TRBJ1-3; D unclear. The V and J ends lost 8 bases and 0 bases respectively, with 8 bases between them. Germline CDR1 is MDHEN and CDR2 is SYDVKM. CDR3 length equals 13 residues. The CDR3 nucleotides read TGTGCCAGCCTTCCCGCCTCTGGAAACACCATATATTTT. Protein sequence: CASLPASGNTIYF.

Remarks on this clone: Other DNA variants within this sample encode the same CDR3. This sequence joins TRBV5-5 and TRBJ1-2, with D uncertain. CDR3 length: 13 amino acids. Per germline, CDR1 SGHKS and CDR2 YYEKEE (reference sequence). The V end was cut by 0 bases, the J end by 3 bases, with 6 bases between. The CDR3: CASSLVSDYGYTF. CDR3 bases: TGTGCCAGCAGCTTGGTATCGGACTATGGCTACACCTTC.

The V and J genes are TRBV7-2 and TRBJ2-2; 7 bases line up with TRBD1. CDR3 size: 15 residues. V was pared by 5 bases and J by 3 bases, with 6 bases of the junction left unmatched. From germline, CDR1 is SGHTA and CDR2 FQGNSA. CDR3 in amino acids: CASSARQGDTGELFF. In DNA form, the CDR3 reads TGTGCCAGCAGCGCGCGTCAGGGGGACACCGGGGAGCTGTTTTTT.

This clone has more than one count but fewer than ten. The chain joins TRBV9 to TRBJ1-4, with TRBD1 as a possible D gene (5 bases). Germline V gene lookup returns CDR1 SGDLS and CDR2 YYNGEE. Trimming shortened V by 4 bases and J by 8 bases, and 18 bases separated the two germline ends. The CDR3 totals 15 residues. The chain's CDR3 is CASSPLGTGGEKLFF. DNA for the CDR3: TGTGCCAGCAGCCCCCTAGGCACAGGAGGAGAAAAACTGTTTTTT.

The rearrangement uses TRBV5-8 and TRBJ2-1; 9 bases fit TRBD2. The length of the CDR3 is 16 residues. V was clipped by 4 bases and J by 7 bases; unmatched bases: 12. The germline CDR1 and CDR2 sequences are SGHTS and YDEGEE. In DNA, the CDR3 is TGTGCCAGCAGCCCGGAATGGACTAGCGACAAGAATGAGCAGTTCTTC. The encoded protein is CASSPEWTSDKNEQFF.

The V gene is TRBV19, the J gene TRBJ2-5; TRBD1 aligns across 7 bases. The V gene's germline CDR1 is LNHDA and CDR2 SQIVND (reference sequence). The length of the CDR3 is 13 residues. V lost 7 bases and J lost 5; bases outside the gene matches: 7. The CDR3 nucleotides read TGTGCCAGTAACCGACAGGGTGTCGAGACCCAGTACTTC. Its translation: CASNRQGVETQYF.

The chain has TRBV28 and TRBJ1-1, with 7 bases identical to TRBD1. V gave up 6 bases and J gave up 7 bases; unmatched junction bases: 17. The CDR3 spans 16 residues. Germline V CDR1 and CDR2: MDHEN, SYDVKM. This CDR3 is CASSPLGQEKTGEAFF. Written as DNA, the CDR3 is TGTGCCAGCAGCCCCCTTGGACAGGAGAAGACAGGTGAAGCTTTCTTT.

The chain has TRBV5-1 and TRBJ1-4, with D hard to call. V was cut by 1 base and J by 5 bases, with 12 bases left in between. Germline loops: CDR1 SGHRS, CDR2 YFSETQ. The CDR3 extends over 15 amino acids. CDR3 sequence (DNA): TGCGCCAGCAGCTTGAAGCTCGGTCCGAATGAAAAACTGTTTTTT. Its protein is CASSLKLGPNEKLFF.

The chain links TRBV29-1 to TRBJ1-4, with 7 bases identical to TRBD1. Germline CDR1 SQVTM, CDR2 ANQGSEA. J gave up 4 bases and V 4 bases, and 6 bases lay outside the gene matches. The CDR3 consists of 14 residues. The CDR3 loop reads CSVVGDSLNEKLFF. The CDR3 DNA follows: TGCAGCGTTGTCGGGGACAGTCTTAATGAAAAACTGTTTTTT.

This chain uses TRBV6-1 with TRBJ2-3; D may correspond to TRBD1 or TRBD2 (5 bases each). CDR3 length: 14 residues. The germline V gene encodes CDR1 MNHNS and CDR2 SASEGT. The V end lost 6 bases, the J end lost 3 bases, and 13 bases lay between the germline ends. The CDR3: CASREPGPTDTQYF. CDR3 nucleotides: TGTGCCAGCAGAGAGCCGGGACCAACAGATACGCAGTATTTT.

The chain links TRBV19 to TRBJ1-2; D gene ambiguous. The V end was cut by 6 bases, the J end by 6 bases, with 11 bases between. This CDR3 has 12 amino acids. Germline CDR1 LNHDA, CDR2 SQIVND (reference sequence). For the CDR3, the DNA is TGTGCCAGTAGCCGACGGGATGATGGCTACACCTTC. This sequence encodes CASSRRDDGYTF.

The chain couples TRBV19 to TRBJ2-5, with D unclear. This CDR3 spans 14 amino acids. V dropped 1 base and J dropped 5 bases, with 11 bases sitting between them. Germline CDR1 reads LNHDA; CDR2 reads SQIVND (reference sequence). CDR3 sequence: CASSIGADRETQYF. The CDR3 coding sequence is TGTGCCAGTAGTATAGGGGCTGATCGGGAGACCCAGTACTTC.

The rearrangement joins TRBV7-9 to TRBJ2-7; 11 positions agree with TRBD1. Germline assignment: CDR1 SEHNR and CDR2 FQNEAQ (reference sequence). This CDR3 has 14 residues. V lost 4 bases and J lost 3; bases outside the gene matches: 2. In nucleotides, the CDR3 is TGTGCCAGCAGCTCGGGGACAGGGGGCTACGAGCAGTACTTC. Protein sequence: CASSSGTGGYEQYF. Using reference TRBV7-9 and TRBJ2-7 for the parts outside the CDR3, the full variable domain is DTGVSQNPRHKITKRGQNVTFRCDPISEHNRLYWYRQTLGQGPEFLTYFQNEAQLEKSRLLSDRFSAERPKGSFSTLEIQRTEQGDSAMYLCASSSGTGGYEQYFGPGTRLTVT.

This chain connects TRBV15 to TRBJ2-1; TRBD1 might be the D (6 bases). In germline, CDR1 is LNHNV, CDR2 YYDKDF (reference sequence). The length of the CDR3 is 15 residues. With 5 bases removed from V and 7 bases from J, the gap between germline ends came to 18 bases. Here the CDR3 reads CATSETGFLGNEQFF. DNA of the CDR3: TGTGCCACCAGCGAAACAGGGTTCTTGGGGAATGAGCAGTTCTTC.

This clone is medium-sized within its sample. This chain uses TRBV5-6 with TRBJ2-7, with TRBD1 matching 7 bases. The CDR3 consists of 13 residues. Germline lookup yields CDR1 SGHDT and CDR2 YYEEEE. V lost 3 bases to trimming and J lost 3 bases; unmatched junction nucleotides: 3. CDR3 sequence (DNA): TGTGCCAGCAGCTGGGGACAGTACTACGAGCAGTACTTC. It codes for CASSWGQYYEQYF.

The chain employs TRBV6-1 and TRBJ1-3; possibly TRBD1 for D (5 bases). The CDR3 contains 15 residues. V was trimmed by 2 bases and J by 2 bases, leaving 10 bases between them. From germline, CDR1 is MNHNS and CDR2 SASEGT. The CDR3 protein is CASSEMEGPGNTIYF. The CDR3 coding sequence is TGTGCCAGCAGTGAAATGGAGGGGCCTGGAAACACCATATATTTT.

The rearrangement links TRBV1 to TRBJ2-7; the table's D call of TRBD2 was not tested on the DNA. TRBV1 is a known pseudogene. The CDR3 length is 20 residues. CDR3: CTSKNKRGPGLAGDRDEQYF. The CDR3, as DNA: TGCACCAGCAAAAATAAGCGGGGGCCGGGACTAGCGGGAGATCGGGACGAGCAGTACTTC.

This chain connects TRBV7-8 to TRBJ2-1; 9 nucleotides align to TRBD2. This CDR3 has 15 amino acids. Looked up from germline, CDR1 is SGHVS and CDR2 is FQNEAQ. The trim removed 5 bases at V and 6 bases at J, leaving 8 bases unmatched. CDR3 amino acids: CASSPGLAISNEQFF. The CDR3 DNA follows: TGTGCCAGCAGCCCTGGACTAGCGATTAGCAATGAGCAGTTCTTC. Filled out from reference TRBV7-8 and TRBJ2-1, the complete variable domain reads GAGVSQSPRYKVAKRGQDVALRCDPISGHVSLFWYQQALGQGPEFLTYFQNEAQLDKSGLPSDRFFAERPEGSVSTLKIQRTQQEDSAVYLCASSPGLAISNEQFFGPGTRLTVL.

V and J are TRBV5-4 and TRBJ1-5; 9 nucleotides agree with TRBD1. V dropped 2 bases and J dropped 4; count of bases not matched to a gene: 1. Germline assignment: CDR1 SGHNT and CDR2 YYREEE (reference sequence). The length of the CDR3 is 14 residues. CDR3 residues: CASSFGQGNQPQHF. CDR3 in DNA: TGTGCCAGCAGCTTTGGACAGGGGAATCAGCCCCAGCATTTT.

This chain links TRBV11-2 with TRBJ2-2, with D possibly matching TRBD2 (6 bases). Germline V gene data show CDR1 as SGHAT and CDR2 as FQNNGV. V lost 5 bases and J lost 7, with 17 bases in between. The CDR3 spans 15 residues. The CDR3 DNA follows: TGTGCCAGCAGCCCATGGACCCGGAGGGGCGGGGAGCTGTTTTTT. It translates to CASSPWTRRGGELFF.

V is TRBV19 and J is TRBJ1-1; tentative D call: TRBD1 (5 bases). Germline CDR1 reads LNHDA; CDR2 reads SQIVND (reference sequence). Trimming cost V 3 bases and J 5 bases, with 13 bases left between them. The CDR3 covers 14 residues. This CDR3 is CASSIRVEVTEAFF. CDR3 bases: TGTGCCAGTAGTATCAGGGTGGAGGTTACTGAAGCTTTCTTT.

The chain recombines TRBV2 with TRBJ1-2; weak D call: TRBD1 (5 bases). Between the trimmed V and J ends, which lost 3 bases and 4 bases, there was a span of 9 bases. The V gene's germline CDR1 is SNHLY and CDR2 FYNNEI. The CDR3 has 13 residues. CDR3 coding DNA: TGTGCCAGCAGTGACAGGGTCGGCTATGGCTACACCTTC. Translated: CASSDRVGYGYTF. Full variable domain (outside the CDR3, taken from reference TRBV2 and TRBJ1-2): EPEVTQTPSHQVTQMGQEVILRCVPISNHLYFYWYRQILGQKVEFLVSFYNNEISEKSEIFDDQFSVERPDGSNFTLKIRSTKLEDSAMYFCASSDRVGYGYTFGSGTRLTVV.

The rearrangement links TRBV7-9 to TRBJ2-3; no clear D gene. Per the germline V gene, CDR1 is SEHNR and CDR2 is FQNEAQ (reference sequence). This CDR3 has 15 amino acids. Trimming took 3 bases from V and 0 from J, leaving 10 bases between them. The CDR3 reads CASSLNFGSTDTQYF. As DNA, the CDR3 is TGTGCCAGCAGCTTGAATTTTGGGAGCACAGATACGCAGTATTTT. The full variable domain, completed using reference TRBV7-9 and TRBJ2-3, is DTGVSQNPRHKITKRGQNVTFRCDPISEHNRLYWYRQTLGQGPEFLTYFQNEAQLEKSRLLSDRFSAERPKGSFSTLEIQRTEQGDSAMYLCASSLNFGSTDTQYFGPGTRLTVL.

The chain combines TRBV25-1 with TRBJ1-2, with D perhaps matching TRBD1 (6 bases). Germline loops: CDR1 MGHDK, CDR2 SYGVNS. Trimming cost V 7 bases and J 4 bases, with 10 bases left between them. CDR3 length: 12 residues. The DNA for the CDR3 is TGTGCCAGCAAGGGGGACGGCTATGGCTACACCTTC. This encodes CASKGDGYGYTF.

This sequence joins TRBV18 and TRBJ2-7, with 8 bases matching TRBD2. The CDR3 is made up of 15 amino acids. Per germline, CDR1 KGHSH and CDR2 LQKENI. The V segment lost 2 bases and the J segment 3 bases; nucleotides outside the gene matches: 6. The CDR3, as DNA: TGTGCCAGCTCACCAGCCAGCGGGGGACGCTACGAGCAGTACTTC. It yields the protein CASSPASGGRYEQYF.

V gene TRBV4-2 combines with J gene TRBJ2-7; D possibly corresponds to TRBD2 (5 bases). CDR1 and CDR2 from the germline V gene are LGHNA and YNFKEQ. V gave up 6 bases and J gave up 4 bases, with 16 bases separating them. The CDR3 is made up of 14 amino acids. The CDR3 DNA follows: TGTGCCAGCAGACCGAGGGCGAACGCTTACGAGCAGTACTTC. Amino acid sequence: CASRPRANAYEQYF.

As to this clone: The sample carries other DNA sequences with the same CDR3. The V and J genes are TRBV6-1 and TRBJ2-1, with 7 bases matching TRBD1. This CDR3 region has 12 residues. J lost 8 bases, V lost 6 bases, and 4 bases had no gene match. Germline V gene data show CDR1 as MNHNS and CDR2 as SASEGT. DNA for the CDR3: TGTGCCAGCAGCAGACAGGGCCATGAGCAGTTCTTC. Translated: CASSRQGHEQFF.

The V and J genes are TRBV5-4 and TRBJ2-1, with 11 bases that match TRBD2. CDR1 and CDR2 (germline): SGHNT, YYREEE (reference sequence). The J segment lost 9 bases and the V segment lost 4 bases, leaving 12 bases of the junction unmatched. The CDR3 is 16 amino acids. CDR3 sequence: CASSPAGSGRAGEQFF. For the CDR3, the DNA is TGTGCCAGCAGCCCCGCCGGTAGCGGGAGGGCCGGTGAGCAGTTCTTC.

On this clone itself: This same CDR3 is encoded by further DNA sequences in the sample. The gene calls are TRBV5-4 and TRBJ1-5; D remains unclear. V lost 0 bases and J lost 1, with 2 bases in between. Germline V gives CDR1 SGHNT, CDR2 YYREEE (reference sequence). The CDR3 is made up of 13 amino acids. The CDR3 region is CASSLDSNQPQHF. The CDR3 DNA reads as TGTGCCAGCAGCTTGGACAGCAATCAGCCCCAGCATTTT.

The chain links TRBV6-5 to TRBJ2-3; 8 bases are a match to TRBD2. The V segment lost 2 bases and the J segment 0 bases; nucleotides outside the gene matches: 4. CDR3 size: 16 residues. CDR1 MNHEY and CDR2 SVGAGI come from the germline V gene. CDR3 region: CASSYTLAGSTDTQYF. The CDR3 DNA sequence: TGTGCCAGCAGTTACACCCTAGCGGGTAGCACAGATACGCAGTATTTT.

The chain joins TRBV28 to TRBJ2-7; 7 nucleotides agree with TRBD2. The CDR3 has 17 amino acids. Germline V gene data show CDR1 as MDHEN and CDR2 as SYDVKM. V lost 4 bases to trimming and J lost 2 bases; unmatched junction nucleotides: 14. This CDR3 is CASSSYRTRIFAYEQYF. The CDR3 nucleotides are TGTGCCAGCAGTTCCTACCGGACTAGAATTTTTGCCTACGAGCAGTACTTC.

The CDR3 protein is CASGLVPNGYNQPQHF. CDR3 bases: TGTGCTAGTGGTTTAGTTCCCAACGGATACAATCAGCCCCAGCATTTT. This chain joins TRBV12-5 and TRBJ1-5, with D uncertain. Per germline, CDR1 LGHNT and CDR2 FRNRAP. Trimming cost V 3 bases and J 3 bases, with 15 bases left between them. The CDR3 has 16 amino acids. Variable domain in full (rest from reference TRBV12-5 and TRBJ1-5): DARVTQTPRHKVTEMGQEVTMRCQPILGHNTVFWYRQTMMQGLELLAYFRNRAPLDDSGMPKDRFSAEMPDATLATLKIQPSEPRDSAVYFCASGLVPNGYNQPQHFGDGTRLSIL.